The 2 T cell receptor beta chains reported below all come from one sample, sequenced in a study of T cells expressing NK-cell markers. TCRdb processed the 5' RACE reads again and assigns one entry to each CDR3 protein, with no DNA. The sample includes a few hundred thousand distinct CDR3 sequences. Sequenced: blood T cells: a sorted CD56 or NKG2C T cell subset, CD4+ or CD8+ T cells, or bulk PBMC T cells (not recorded which). All receptors derive from a man aged 18 to 30 in good health.

The chain couples TRBV12-3 or TRBV12-4 to TRBJ2-3; with no DNA, the TCRdb D assignment of TRBD2 cannot be verified. This CDR3 is built from 16 residues. The CDR3 protein is CASSSSGRAVTDTQYF.

This chain connects TRBV4-2 to TRBJ1-5. The CDR3 has 14 residues. The germline CDR1 and CDR2 sequences are LGHNA and YNFKEQ. The CDR3 sequence: CASSHLSSNQPQHF.